One and the same sample provided the 2 T cell receptor beta chains below, sequenced in a study of graft-versus-host responses after intestinal transplantation. Clones were sequenced by immunoSEQ multiplex PCR, and TCRdb holds only the in-frame ones, with some missing. Here the sample spans about 130,000 clones, around nine tenths being singletons. Their cognate antigens are unknown. This specimen consisted of unstimulated CD4+ T cells sorted from spleen or lymph node cells, obtained before intestinal transplant. The source is a human donor who received an intestinal transplant.

The chain recombines TRBV28 with TRBJ1-2; 8 bases are shared with TRBD1. V shed 7 bases and J 2 bases; nucleotides not matched to a gene: 18. CDR1 is MDHEN, CDR2 SYDVKM, per germline. The length of the CDR3 is 18 residues. CDR3 sequence: CASNSGGAGGAANYGYTF. The CDR3 DNA sequence: TGTGCCAGCAATTCGGGCGGGGCAGGGGGCGCAGCGAACTATGGCTACACCTTC.

The rearrangement uses TRBV5-5 and TRBJ2-5, with TRBD2 matching over 14 bases. The CDR3 runs to 16 residues. Germline CDR1 is SGHKS and CDR2 is YYEKEE (reference sequence). Trimming took 0 bases from V and 5 from J; bases not matched to a gene: 3. In nucleotides, the CDR3 is TGTGCCAGCAGCTTGGGACGACTAGCGGGAGGGGAGACCCAGTACTTC. This translates into CASSLGRLAGGETQYF.